This T cell receptor (beta chain) was found in a study of cytomegalovirus exposure and HLA in healthy donors. Study-wide findings and caveats: A later analysis by the authors found several of the most significant clusters apparently linked to common viral pathogens. Compared with the roughly 670-donor mean, an Asian-associated ancestry cluster reportedly had fewer N-insertions, according to a later analysis.

The PCR employed 60 Vbeta primers together with 13 Jbeta primers. Assay: immunoSEQ multiplex PCR; the TCRdb copy retains only in-frame clones and omits some. The repertoire has 150,000 to 200,000 clones, about 80% of them found once; the top ten carry 3.4%. CDR1 and CDR2 (germline): LNHDA, SQIVND (reference sequence). There are 14 residues in the CDR3. The V gene end was trimmed by 5 bases and the J gene end by 1 base; junction bases not matched to a gene: 3. Note on this clone: The antigen remains unidentified.

This TCR derives from a man in his forties in good health and CMV-seropositive. The chain recombines TRBV19 with TRBJ1-1; 8 bases are shared with TRBD1. Input material: PBMCs. The DNA of the CDR3 is TGTGCCAGTAGTGTGGGACAGGCGAACACTGAAGCTTTCTTT. This translates into CASSVGQANTEAFF.